The TCR beta chain under discussion was sequenced for a study of CD8 T cells in Susac syndrome. Study observations and caveats: The number of individuals included in the study's TCR sequencing and HLA analysis was acknowledged as relatively small.

Trimming removed 0 bases at V and 12 bases at J, with 18 bases between. Germline V gene lookup returns CDR1 MGHRA and CDR2 YSYEKL. This CDR3 has 14 residues. Sequencing of TCR beta covered CD8+ and CD4+ T cells obtained from blood. Random hexamers were used to reverse transcribe an amount of roughly 0.45 to 1 ug RNA. The TCR beta CDR3 was amplified by immunoSEQ multiplex PCR across 54 Vbeta, 13 Jbeta. TCRdb used MiXCR to reprocess the immunoSEQ multiplex PCR reads, holding one entry per CDR3 protein. The sample contains approximately 110,000 distinct CDR3 sequences, around 97% of which appear only once. A note on this clonotype: Its antigen is currently unknown.

This clonotype was obtained from a human donor in good health. The chain employs TRBV4-1 and TRBJ2-7; D unclear. The source material was CD4+ T cells from PBMCs. CDR3 residues: CASSQDRGLVGPYF. CDR3 nucleotides: TGCGCCAGCAGCCAAGATCGAGGTCTAGTTGGGCCGTACTTC.